This section outlines one TCR beta chain sequence together with its context. This clone was observed once. What antigen it recognizes has not been identified. No much larger clone is present one base from it, and per-base qualities are unavailable. TCRbeta rearrangements were sequenced from genomic DNA using the immunoSEQ assay at survey resolution. On the study's bioinformatics: A lowest detectable productive clonotype frequency of 2.59 x 10-5 was observed in the TCR sequencing data. Only productive TCRbeta rearrangements, meaning sequences that were complete and in-frame, were kept for the analyses. The clonality of each sample was calculated as Simpson clonality in the immunoSEQ Analyzer version 3.0. Based on frequency, clones were grouped as very rare, small, medium, large (1-20%) or hyperexpanded (>20%). Generation probabilities were estimated with OLGA 1.2.3, V-gene circos plots were made with VDJtools, specificities were looked up in VDJdb, and CDR3 motifs were identified with GLIPH. The table comes from immuneACCESS by way of TCRdb, which keeps in-frame sequences with V and J called. Part of the clones is missing from these tables; in studies checked, under half for an unresolved V gene and the rest for unknown reasons. V, J and clone size are taken as reported in that table, and D and trimming were inferred from the DNA itself. The sample has roughly 40,000 clones on record, 80% to 90% of them singletons. The leading ten clones occupy less than 3% of the sample.

These data originate in a study of STAT5B mutations in CD4+ large granular lymphocyte leukemia (dated by TCRdb to the early 2020s). Context from the whole study: Among the healthy controls, the CDR3 'QG' motif was associated with a particular HLA allele. Flow cytometry performed on FACSCanto II or FACSVerse showed that the purified fractions had more than 95% purity among lymphocytes. The study compared the TCRbeta repertoires of patients with CD4+ T-cell large granular lymphocyte leukemia against those of healthy blood donors.

The investigation overall reported the following: The data were not HLA-matched, and the higher clonality in CD4+ T-LGLL than in CD8+ T-LGLL could be due to the relatively small sample size. Enrichment of TRBV06-family usage was observed among the top patient clones (8/27) relative to healthy controls (2/35). Greater clonality appeared to be present in CD4-sorted patient repertoires than in healthy CD4+ repertoires, and the difference was retained after the putative leukemic clones were removed. Each patient's main leukemic clonotypes were private, but roughly a quarter of these clonotypes showed up at low frequency in the non-leukemic repertoires of other patients.

CDR1 SQVTM and CDR2 ANQGSEA were looked up in the germline V gene. V is shortened by 5 bases, J by 5 bases, and the region joining them spans 21 bases. CDR3 length: 15 amino acids, cysteine to phenylalanine. The retained sequence is limited to the CDR3, 45 bases, with the frame set at the first base. The healthy control group was made up of a few dozen blood donors, and the Finnish Red Cross blood service supplied their buffy coats. All TCR-sequenced material derived from peripheral blood: patient blood samples and healthy donor buffy coats. Peripheral blood mononuclear cells were isolated by Ficoll-Hypaque gradient centrifugation. CD4+ cells were purified magnetically from the buffy coats of healthy controls. The Gentra Puregene Cell and Tissue kit was used for genomic DNA extraction, and quantification was performed on a Qubit 2.0 fluorometer.

This sequence was found in a human donor in good health. Sequenced: CD4+ T cells from blood buffy coats. This receptor chain uses TRBV29-1 and TRBJ2-5, with TRBD2 tentatively as D gene (6 bases match). The DNA sequence is as follows: TGCAGCGTTCTCACTCCTAGCGCGCGCGATGAGACCCAGTACTTC. It specifies CSVLTPSARDETQYF.